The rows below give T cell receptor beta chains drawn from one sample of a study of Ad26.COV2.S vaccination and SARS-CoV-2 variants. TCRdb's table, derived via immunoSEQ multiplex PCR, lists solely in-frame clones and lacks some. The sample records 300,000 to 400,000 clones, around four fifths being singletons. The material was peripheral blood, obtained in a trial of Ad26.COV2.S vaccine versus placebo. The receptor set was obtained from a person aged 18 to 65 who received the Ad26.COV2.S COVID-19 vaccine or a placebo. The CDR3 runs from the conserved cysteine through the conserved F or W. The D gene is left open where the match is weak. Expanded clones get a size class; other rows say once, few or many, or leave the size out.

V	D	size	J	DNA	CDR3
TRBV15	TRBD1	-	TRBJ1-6	TGTGCCACCAGCAGAGATTCGGACAGGGTTGGGTTCTATAATTCACCCCTCCACTTT	CATSRDSDRVGFYNSPLHF
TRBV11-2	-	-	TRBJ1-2	TGTGCCAGCAGCTTAGATTATGACAGGAACTATGGCTACACCTTC	CASSLDYDRNYGYTF
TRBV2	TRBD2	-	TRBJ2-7	TGTGCCAGCAGAACTAGCGGGCCCTACGAGCAGTACTTC	CASRTSGPYEQYF
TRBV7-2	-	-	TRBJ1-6	TGTGCCAGCAGCGGAGGGGGGCAGAATTCACCCCTCCACTTT	CASSGGGQNSPLHF
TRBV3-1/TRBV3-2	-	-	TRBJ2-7	TGTGCCAGCAGCCAAATGTGGGGGATAGGCTCCTACGAGCAGTACTTC	CASSQMWGIGSYEQYF
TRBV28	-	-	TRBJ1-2	TGTGCCAGCAGCCCCAGTGGCTATGGCTACACCTTC	CASSPSGYGYTF
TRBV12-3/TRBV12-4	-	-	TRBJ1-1	TGTGCCAGCAGGGGGTCCGGGCACACTGAAGCTTTCTTT	CASRGSGHTEAFF
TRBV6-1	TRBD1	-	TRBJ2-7	TGTGCCAGCAGTGAACCCGGGACAGGGATCTACGAGCAGTACTTC	CASSEPGTGIYEQYF
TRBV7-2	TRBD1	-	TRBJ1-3	TGTGCCAGCAGCTTGGGACAGGGTGGCGTTGGAAACACCATATATTTT	CASSLGQGGVGNTIYF
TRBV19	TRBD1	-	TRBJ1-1	TGTGCCAGTAGTGCCCGGACAGGGAAGGCGGACACTGAAGCTTTCTTT	CASSARTGKADTEAFF
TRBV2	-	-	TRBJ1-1	TGTGCCAGCAGTGAACAGCCGAACACTGAAGCTTTCTTT	CASSEQPNTEAFF
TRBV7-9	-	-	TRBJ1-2	TGTGCCAGCAGCCCCCTCTCCGCGGGATATGGCTACACCTTC	CASSPLSAGYGYTF
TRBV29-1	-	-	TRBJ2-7	TGCAGCGTTGAAGATCCCAGGGGAGGACCCTACGAGCAGTACTTC	CSVEDPRGGPYEQYF
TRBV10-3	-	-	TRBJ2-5	TGTGCCATCAGTGGCGGACGGTACCAAGAGACCCAGTACTTC	CAISGGRYQETQYF
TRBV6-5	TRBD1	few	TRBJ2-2	TGTGCCAGCAGTTCCGGGACAGCGAACACCGGGGAGCTGTTTTTT	CASSSGTANTGELFF
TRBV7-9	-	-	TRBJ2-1	TGTGCCAGCAGCTTAGTAGGAAGAGGGGGGGCGAATGAGCAGTTCTTC	CASSLVGRGGANEQFF
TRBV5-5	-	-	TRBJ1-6	TGTGCCAGCAGCCTAACAGGGAAGACCCCAGGCTGGGGTTCACCCCTCCACTTT	CASSLTGKTPGWGSPLHF
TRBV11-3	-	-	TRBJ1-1	TGTGCCAGCAGCTTAGAAGGGACCGGGCTAGCTTTCTTT	CASSLEGTGLAFF
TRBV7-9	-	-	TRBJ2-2	TGTGCCAGCAGCAAAATAGGGTACACCGGGGAGCTGTTTTTT	CASSKIGYTGELFF
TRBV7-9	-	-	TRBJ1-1	TGTGCCAGCAGCGGATTTCGGACAGCTGAAGCTTTCTTT	CASSGFRTAEAFF
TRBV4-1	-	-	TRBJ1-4	TGCGCCAGCAGCCAAGTATTAGGGTTAGGAGAAAAACTGTTTTTT	CASSQVLGLGEKLFF
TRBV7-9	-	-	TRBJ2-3	TGTGCCAGCAGCTTAGGTATTACGGTCGGGGGCGTAACAGATACGCAGTATTTT	CASSLGITVGGVTDTQYF
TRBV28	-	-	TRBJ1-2	TGTGCCAGCAGTTTAGGAGGGATCTATGGCTACACCTTC	CASSLGGIYGYTF
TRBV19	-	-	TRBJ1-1	TGTGCCAGTAGCACCAACACGAACACTGAAGCTTTCTTT	CASSTNTNTEAFF
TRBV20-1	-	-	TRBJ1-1	TGCAGTGCCGTGGACAACCCTGAAGCTTTCTTT	CSAVDNPEAFF
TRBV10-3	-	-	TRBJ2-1	TGTGCCATCAGTGAGGGAGGGACGGAGGGGGACCCATTCTTC	CAISEGGTEGDPFF
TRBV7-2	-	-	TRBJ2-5	TGTGCCAGCAGCCTGGGGGAGGCCCAGTACTTC	CASSLGEAQYF
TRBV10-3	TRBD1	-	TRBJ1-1	TGTGCCATCAGCCAGGGGGGCACTGAAGCTTTCTTT	CAISQGGTEAFF
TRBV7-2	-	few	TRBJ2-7	TGTGCCAGCAGCTTAAACAGGGCATCATGGGAGCAGTACTTC	CASSLNRASWEQYF
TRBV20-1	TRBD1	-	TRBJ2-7	TGCAGTGCTAGTACAGGGGCTGATTACGAGCAGTACTTC	CSASTGADYEQYF
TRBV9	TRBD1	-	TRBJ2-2	TGTGCCAGCAGCAGGGGACAGGTTACCGGGGAGCTGTTTTTT	CASSRGQVTGELFF
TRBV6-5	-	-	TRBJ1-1	TGTGCCAGCAGCAGCGATGGACACACTGAAGCTTTCTTT	CASSSDGHTEAFF
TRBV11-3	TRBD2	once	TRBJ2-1	TGTGCCAGCAGCCTTATAGCGGGGGACTACAATGAGCAGTTCTTC	CASSLIAGDYNEQFF
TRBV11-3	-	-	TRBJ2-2	TGTGCCAGCAGCTTAGCGGGGGTTGCCACCGGGGAGCTGTTTTTT	CASSLAGVATGELFF
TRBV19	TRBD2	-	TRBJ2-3	TGTGCCAGTAGTAACCTGCTAGCGGGGACCACAGATACGCAGTATTTT	CASSNLLAGTTDTQYF
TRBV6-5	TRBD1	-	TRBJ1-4	TGTGCCAGCACAGGGGGGAACTATGAAAAACTGTTTTTT	CASTGGNYEKLFF
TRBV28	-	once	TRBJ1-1	TGTGCCAGCAGTTTCCTCGGGATTAGGGCTGAAGCTTTCTTT	CASSFLGIRAEAFF
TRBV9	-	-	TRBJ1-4	TGTGCCAGCAGCCGGGATTTTAATGAAAAACTGTTTTTT	CASSRDFNEKLFF
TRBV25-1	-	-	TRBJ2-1	TGTGCCAGCAGGGCCCAAGACGGAGACAATGAGCAGTTCTTC	CASRAQDGDNEQFF
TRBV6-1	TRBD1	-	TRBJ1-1	TGTGCCAGCAGTGAGGGACAGGGGGTTAAAGCTTTCTTT	CASSEGQGVKAFF
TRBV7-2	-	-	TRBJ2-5	TGTGCCAGCAGCTTATCACGCGGCCAAGAGACCCAGTACTTC	CASSLSRGQETQYF
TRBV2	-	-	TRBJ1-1	TGTGCCAGCAGGGCTAGGGACACTGAAGCTTTCTTT	CASRARDTEAFF
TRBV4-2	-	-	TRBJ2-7	TGTGCCAGCAGCCAAGATGGGCCCAAGAGCTCCTACGAGCAGTACTTC	CASSQDGPKSSYEQYF
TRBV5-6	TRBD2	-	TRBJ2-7	TGTGCCAGCAGCTTCCGGGGACTAGCGGGGACTGAGGAGCAGTACTTC	CASSFRGLAGTEEQYF
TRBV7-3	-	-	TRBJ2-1	TGTGCCAGCAGCCTGGGGGCGGGGCAGTTCTTC	CASSLGAGQFF
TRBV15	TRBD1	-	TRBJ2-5	TGTGCCACCAGCGGGGCCAGACAGGGGGGACAAGAGACCCAGTACTTC	CATSGARQGGQETQYF
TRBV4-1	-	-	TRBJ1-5	TGCGCCAGCAGCCAAGAAGGGCAGGGCTTCCCCAATCAGCCCCAGCATTTT	CASSQEGQGFPNQPQHF
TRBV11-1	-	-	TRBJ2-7	TGTGCCAGCAGCTTAGACAGCTCCTACGAGCAGTACTTC	CASSLDSSYEQYF
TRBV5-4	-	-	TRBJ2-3	TGTGCCAGCGAGCCTCGGAGGGGGGCACCCACAGATACGCAGTATTTT	CASEPRRGAPTDTQYF
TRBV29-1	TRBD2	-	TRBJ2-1	TGCAGCGTCAGAGCGGGGGGGGTGAACAATGAGCAGTTCTTC	CSVRAGGVNNEQFF
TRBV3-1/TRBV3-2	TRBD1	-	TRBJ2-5	TGTGCCAGCAGCCCATCTGGGACAGCCATCTGGGAGACCCAGTACTTC	CASSPSGTAIWETQYF